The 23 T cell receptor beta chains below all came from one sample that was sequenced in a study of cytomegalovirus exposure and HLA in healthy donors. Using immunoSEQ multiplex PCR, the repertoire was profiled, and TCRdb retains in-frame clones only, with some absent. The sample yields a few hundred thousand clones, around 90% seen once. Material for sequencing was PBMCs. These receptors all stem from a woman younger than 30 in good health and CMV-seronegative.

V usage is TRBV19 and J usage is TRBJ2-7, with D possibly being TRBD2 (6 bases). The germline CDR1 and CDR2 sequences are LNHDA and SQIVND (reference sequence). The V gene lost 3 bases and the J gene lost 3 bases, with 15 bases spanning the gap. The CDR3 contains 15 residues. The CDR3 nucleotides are TGTGCCAGTAGTATCGGCGGGGACCTCTTCTACGAGCAGTACTTC. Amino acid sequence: CASSIGGDLFYEQYF.

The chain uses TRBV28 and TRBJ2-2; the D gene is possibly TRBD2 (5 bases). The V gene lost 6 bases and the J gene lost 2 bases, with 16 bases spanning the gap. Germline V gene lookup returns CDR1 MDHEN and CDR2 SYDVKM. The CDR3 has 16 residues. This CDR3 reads CASRTRRDTNTGELFF. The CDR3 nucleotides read TGTGCCAGCAGAACTCGACGGGATACCAACACCGGGGAGCTGTTTTTT.

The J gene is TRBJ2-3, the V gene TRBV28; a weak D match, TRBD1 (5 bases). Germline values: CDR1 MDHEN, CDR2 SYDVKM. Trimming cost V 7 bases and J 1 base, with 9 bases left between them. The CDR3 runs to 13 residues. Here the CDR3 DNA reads TGTGCCAGCACCAAAGGGGGCACAGATACGCAGTATTTT. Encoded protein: CASTKGGTDTQYF.

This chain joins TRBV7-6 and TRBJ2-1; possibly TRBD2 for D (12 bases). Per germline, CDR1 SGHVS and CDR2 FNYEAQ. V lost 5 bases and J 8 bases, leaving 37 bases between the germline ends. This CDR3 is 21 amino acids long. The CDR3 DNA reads TGTGCCAGCAGCCTCCCGGAGGGACAGGGGGATCTAGCGGGAGGGCCCGATGAGCAGTTCTTC. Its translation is CASSLPEGQGDLAGGPDEQFF.

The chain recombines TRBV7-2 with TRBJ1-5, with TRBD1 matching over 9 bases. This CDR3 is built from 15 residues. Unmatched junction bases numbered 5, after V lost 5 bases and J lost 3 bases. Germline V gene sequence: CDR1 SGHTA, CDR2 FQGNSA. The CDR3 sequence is CASSPGQGYNQPQHF. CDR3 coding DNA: TGTGCCAGCAGCCCCGGACAGGGGTACAATCAGCCCCAGCATTTT.

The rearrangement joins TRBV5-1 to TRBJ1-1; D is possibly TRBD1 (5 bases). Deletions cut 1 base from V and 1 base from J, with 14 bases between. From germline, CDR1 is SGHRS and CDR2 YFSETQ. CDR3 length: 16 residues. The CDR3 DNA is TGCGCCAGCAGCTTGACACAACCGGGGGGGAACACTGAAGCTTTCTTT. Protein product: CASSLTQPGGNTEAFF.

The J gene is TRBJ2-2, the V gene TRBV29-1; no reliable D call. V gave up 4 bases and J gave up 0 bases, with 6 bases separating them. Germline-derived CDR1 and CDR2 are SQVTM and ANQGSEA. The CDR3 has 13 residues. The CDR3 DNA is TGCAGCGTTGTCGCAGCGAACACCGGGGAGCTGTTTTTT. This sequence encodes CSVVAANTGELFF.

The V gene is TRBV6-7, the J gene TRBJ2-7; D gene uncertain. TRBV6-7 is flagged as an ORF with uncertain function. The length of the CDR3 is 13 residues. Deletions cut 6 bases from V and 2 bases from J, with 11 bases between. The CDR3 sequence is CASRWPDPYEQYF. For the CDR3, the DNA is TGTGCCAGCAGGTGGCCAGATCCCTACGAGCAGTACTTC.

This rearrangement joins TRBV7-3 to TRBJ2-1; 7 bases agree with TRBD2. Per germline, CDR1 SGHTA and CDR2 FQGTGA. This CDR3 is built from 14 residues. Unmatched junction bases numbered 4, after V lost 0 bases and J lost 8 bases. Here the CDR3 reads CASSLTGGLDEQFF. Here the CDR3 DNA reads TGTGCCAGCAGCTTAACGGGAGGGTTGGATGAGCAGTTCTTC. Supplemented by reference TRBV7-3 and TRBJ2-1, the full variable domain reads GAGVSQTPSNKVTEKGKYVELRCDPISGHTALYWYRQSLGQGPEFLIYFQGTGAADDSGLPNDRFFAVRPEGSVSTLKIQRTERGDSAVYLCASSLTGGLDEQFFGPGTRLTVL.

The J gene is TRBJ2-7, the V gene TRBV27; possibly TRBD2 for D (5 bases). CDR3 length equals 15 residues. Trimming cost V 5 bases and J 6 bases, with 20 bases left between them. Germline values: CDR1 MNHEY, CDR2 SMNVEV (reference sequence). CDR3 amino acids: CASSPHLGWSGEQYF. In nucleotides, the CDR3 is TGTGCCAGCAGTCCACACTTGGGCTGGAGCGGCGAGCAGTACTTC.

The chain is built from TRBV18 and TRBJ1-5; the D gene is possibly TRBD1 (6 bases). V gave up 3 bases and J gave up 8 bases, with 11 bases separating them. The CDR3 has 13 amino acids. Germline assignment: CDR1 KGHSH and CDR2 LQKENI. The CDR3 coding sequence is TGTGCCAGCTCACCCAGGGGAAGGGAGCCCCAGCATTTT. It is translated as CASSPRGREPQHF.

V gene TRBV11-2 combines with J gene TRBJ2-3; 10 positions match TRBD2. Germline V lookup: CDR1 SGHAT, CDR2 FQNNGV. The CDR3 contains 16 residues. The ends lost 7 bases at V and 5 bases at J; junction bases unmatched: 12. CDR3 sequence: CASNPLAGGPLDTQYF. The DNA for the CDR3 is TGTGCCAGCAACCCATTAGCGGGAGGCCCTCTAGATACGCAGTATTTT.

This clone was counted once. The DNA for the CDR3 is TGTGCCAGCAGTTTACCTGCAGTTAGCAATCAGCCCCAGCATTTT. Translated: CASSLPAVSNQPQHF. The chain has TRBV28 and TRBJ1-5; D remains unclear. Between the trimmed V and J ends, which lost 2 bases and 0 bases, there was a span of 8 bases. The V gene's germline CDR1 is MDHEN and CDR2 SYDVKM. The CDR3 totals 15 residues.

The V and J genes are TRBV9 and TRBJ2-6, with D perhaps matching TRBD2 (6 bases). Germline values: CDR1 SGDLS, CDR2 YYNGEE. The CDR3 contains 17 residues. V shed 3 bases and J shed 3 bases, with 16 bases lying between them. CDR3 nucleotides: TGTGCCAGCAGCGGCAGAGGAGGGGCGGGTGGGGCCAACGTCCTGACTTTC. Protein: CASSGRGGAGGANVLTF.

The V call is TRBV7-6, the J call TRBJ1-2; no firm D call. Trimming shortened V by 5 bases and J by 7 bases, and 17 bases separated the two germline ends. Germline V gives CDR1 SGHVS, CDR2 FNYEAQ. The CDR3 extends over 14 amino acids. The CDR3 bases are TGTGCCAGCAGCCCCGACCCAAGCTCGGGTGGCTACACCTTC. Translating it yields CASSPDPSSGGYTF.

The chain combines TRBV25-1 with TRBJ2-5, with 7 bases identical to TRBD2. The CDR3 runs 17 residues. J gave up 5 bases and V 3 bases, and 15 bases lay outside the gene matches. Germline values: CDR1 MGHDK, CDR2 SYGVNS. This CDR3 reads CASSDFLGWNSGETQYF. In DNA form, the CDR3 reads TGTGCCAGCAGTGATTTCTTGGGGTGGAATAGCGGGGAGACCCAGTACTTC.

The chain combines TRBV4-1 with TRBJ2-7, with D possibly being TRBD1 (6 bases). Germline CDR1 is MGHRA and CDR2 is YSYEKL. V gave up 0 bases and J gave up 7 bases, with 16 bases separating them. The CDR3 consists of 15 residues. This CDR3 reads CASSQEYQGLVEQYF. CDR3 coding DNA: TGCGCCAGCAGCCAAGAGTATCAGGGGTTGGTGGAGCAGTACTTC.

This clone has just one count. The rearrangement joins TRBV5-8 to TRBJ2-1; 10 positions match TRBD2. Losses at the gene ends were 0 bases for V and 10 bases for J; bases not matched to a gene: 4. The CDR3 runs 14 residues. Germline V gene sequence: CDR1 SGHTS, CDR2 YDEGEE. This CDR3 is CASSLGGTSEEQFF. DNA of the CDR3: TGTGCCAGCAGCTTGGGGGGGACTAGCGAAGAGCAGTTCTTC.

CDR3 in DNA: TGTGCCAGCAGTGGCGGGCTCCTAGGGAACAATGAGCAGTTCTTC. It codes for CASSGGLLGNNEQFF. This chain links TRBV2 with TRBJ2-1; D is possibly TRBD2 (5 bases). This CDR3 has 15 residues. CDR1 and CDR2 (germline): SNHLY, FYNNEI. The germline V and J ends were trimmed by 4 bases and 5 bases, with 15 bases remaining between them.

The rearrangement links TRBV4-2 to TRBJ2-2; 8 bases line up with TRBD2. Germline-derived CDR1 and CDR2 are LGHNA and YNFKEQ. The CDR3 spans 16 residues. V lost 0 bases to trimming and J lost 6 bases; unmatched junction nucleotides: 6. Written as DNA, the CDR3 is TGTGCCAGCAGCCAAGATGGGTTAGCGGGACCCGGGGAGCTGTTTTTT. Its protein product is CASSQDGLAGPGELFF.

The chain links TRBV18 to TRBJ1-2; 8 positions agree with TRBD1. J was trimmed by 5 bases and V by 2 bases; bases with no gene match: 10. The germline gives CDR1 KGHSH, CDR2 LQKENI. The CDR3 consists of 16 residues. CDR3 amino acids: CASSPNAGTGKYGYTF. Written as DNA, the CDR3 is TGTGCCAGCTCACCAAACGCCGGGACAGGAAAATATGGCTACACCTTC.

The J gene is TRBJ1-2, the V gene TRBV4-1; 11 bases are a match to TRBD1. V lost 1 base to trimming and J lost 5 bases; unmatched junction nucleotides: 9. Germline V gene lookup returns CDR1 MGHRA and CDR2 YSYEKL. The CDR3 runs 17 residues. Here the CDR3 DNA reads TGCGCCAGCAGCCAAGTATGGACAGGGGGCCTTACTTATGGCTACACCTTC. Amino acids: CASSQVWTGGLTYGYTF.

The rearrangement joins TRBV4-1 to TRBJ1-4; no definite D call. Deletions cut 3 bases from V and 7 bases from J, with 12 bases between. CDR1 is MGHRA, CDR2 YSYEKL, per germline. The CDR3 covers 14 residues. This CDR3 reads CASSHPGRVEKLFF. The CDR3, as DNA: TGCGCCAGCAGCCACCCGGGAAGGGTTGAAAAACTGTTTTTT.